A single sample is the source of the 32 T cell receptor beta chains below, sequenced in a study of blood T cell repertoires in COVID-19. The assay was immunoSEQ multiplex PCR, and TCRdb's table has in-frame clones only and misses some. This sample has 50,000 to 65,000 clones, with more than 75% found just once. The sequenced sample was peripheral blood. Receptors originate from a man in his 70s with acute or convalescent COVID-19.

The CDR3 sequence is CASSSEAEQYF. The CDR3 coding sequence is TGCGCCAGCAGCAGCGAGGCCGAACAGTACTTC. V is TRBV5-1 and J is TRBJ2-7; D gene ambiguous. The CDR3 consists of 11 residues. CDR1 is SGHRS and CDR2 is YFSETQ in the germline V gene. The V gene lost 4 bases and the J gene lost 10 bases, with 12 bases spanning the gap.

The J gene is TRBJ1-5, the V gene TRBV28; D remains ambiguous. The CDR3 spans 13 residues. Germline lookup yields CDR1 MDHEN and CDR2 SYDVKM. V was clipped by 5 bases and J by 2 bases, with 7 bases between them. CDR3 DNA sequence: TGTGCCAGCAGTCAGCGCCGCAATCAGCCCCAGCATTTT. Translation: CASSQRRNQPQHF.

V is TRBV5-5 and J is TRBJ1-1; D might be TRBD1 (5 bases). Per germline, CDR1 SGHKS and CDR2 YYEKEE (reference sequence). The CDR3 is 17 amino acids. Trimming cost V 0 bases and J 6 bases, with 21 bases left between them. As DNA, the CDR3 is TGTGCCAGCAGCTTGGCCGAAGTAGAGTGGGGGAGGCCTGAAGCTTTCTTT. It specifies CASSLAEVEWGRPEAFF.

The rearrangement joins TRBV5-1 to TRBJ2-1; TRBD2 aligns across 15 bases. Trimming at V came to 4 bases and at J to 11 bases, leaving 7 bases not matched to a gene. This CDR3 has 15 amino acids. The germline gives CDR1 SGHRS, CDR2 YFSETQ. The CDR3 is CASSTLGLAGGKQFF. The CDR3 region has the DNA TGCGCCAGCAGCACGCTTGGACTAGCGGGAGGGAAGCAGTTCTTC. Combining the CDR3 with reference TRBV5-1 and TRBJ2-1 gives the whole variable domain KAGVTQTPRYLIKTRGQQVTLSCSPISGHRSVSWYQQTPGQGLQFLFEYFSETQRNKGNFPGRFSGRQFSNSRSEMNVSTLELGDSALYLCASSTLGLAGGKQFFGPGTRLTVL.

V and J are TRBV10-1 and TRBJ2-6, with a weak D call TRBD1 (6 bases). The length of the CDR3 is 14 residues. Trimming removed 4 bases at V and 8 bases at J, with 12 bases between. The germline V gene has CDR1 WNHNN and CDR2 SYGVQD (reference sequence). CDR3 residues: CASSGQQGTNVLTF. As DNA, the CDR3 is TGCGCCAGCAGTGGCCAACAGGGAACCAACGTCCTGACTTTC.

V gene TRBV29-1 combines with J gene TRBJ2-7, with D possibly matching TRBD1 (6 bases). Germline lookup yields CDR1 SQVTM and CDR2 ANQGSEA. V was pared by 7 bases and J by 0 bases, with 13 bases between. The length of the CDR3 is 13 residues. The CDR3 DNA reads TGCAGCGCCGAGGACAGCTACTCCTACGAGCAGTACTTC. Amino acids: CSAEDSYSYEQYF.

J is TRBJ1-1 and V is TRBV21-1; TRBD1 reflects the table's D call only, with no check against the DNA. TRBV21-1 is designated a pseudogene. The CDR3 sequence is 11 residues long. CDR3 residues: CASSTRTEAFF. CDR3 nucleotides: TGTGCCAGCAGCACCCGGACAGAAGCTTTCTTT.

The gene calls are TRBV7-9 and TRBJ1-2; tentatively, D is TRBD1 (6 bases). Trimming took off 8 bases at V and 5 bases at J, with 15 bases between the two ends. There are 13 residues in the CDR3. Germline values: CDR1 SEHNR, CDR2 FQNEAQ (reference sequence). The CDR3 region has the DNA TGTGCCAGCGGCCACAGGGTCCGATATGGCTACACCTTC. Residues: CASGHRVRYGYTF. The full variable domain, rest sourced from reference TRBV7-9 and TRBJ1-2, is DTGVSQNPRHKITKRGQNVTFRCDPISEHNRLYWYRQTLGQGPEFLTYFQNEAQLEKSRLLSDRFSAERPKGSFSTLEIQRTEQGDSAMYLCASGHRVRYGYTFGSGTRLTVV.

The chain links TRBV4-2 to TRBJ2-2; D possibly corresponds to TRBD1 (5 bases). CDR1 LGHNA and CDR2 YNFKEQ come from the germline V gene. The CDR3 is made up of 15 amino acids. Trimming stripped 2 bases from V and 2 bases from J, with 9 bases between. CDR3 in DNA: TGTGCCAGCAGCCAATTAGGGGCTAACACCGGGGAGCTGTTTTTT. This gives the protein CASSQLGANTGELFF.

This clone was detected only a few times. The CDR3 reads CASSPPPQGLFGNTIYF. The CDR3 DNA is TGTGCCAGCAGTCCCCCCCCACAGGGTCTTTTTGGAAACACCATATATTTT. The gene calls are TRBV6-6 and TRBJ1-3, with a weak D call TRBD1 (6 bases). This CDR3 contains 17 residues. The ends were cut back, 5 bases at V and 3 bases at J, with 20 bases in the middle. Germline V lookup: CDR1 MNHNY, CDR2 SVGAGI (reference sequence).

This clone was recorded only once. The rearrangement uses TRBV6-5 and TRBJ2-5, with D perhaps matching TRBD1 (5 bases). The CDR3 is made up of 15 amino acids. The germline V and J ends were trimmed by 5 bases and 5 bases, with 18 bases remaining between them. Germline V gene lookup returns CDR1 MNHEY and CDR2 SVGAGI. CDR3 loop: CASSPRQTAMETQYF. As DNA, the CDR3 is TGTGCCAGCAGTCCGCGACAGACTGCAATGGAGACCCAGTACTTC.

The V call is TRBV9, the J call TRBJ1-4; 10 positions match TRBD1. This CDR3 region has 15 residues. CDR1 is SGDLS, CDR2 YYNGEE, per germline. V lost 2 bases, J lost 8 bases, and 6 bases stayed unmatched. CDR3 in DNA: TGTGCCAGCAGCGTCACCGGGACAGGGGACGAAAAACTGTTTTTT. Its translation is CASSVTGTGDEKLFF.

Notes on this clone: Germline and junction disagree at one end, which may indicate a read error. V and J are TRBV7-2 and TRBJ1-2; 8 positions agree with TRBD1. Looked up from germline, CDR1 is SGHTA and CDR2 is FQGNSA. The CDR3 sequence is 14 residues long. The CDR3 nucleotides read TGTGCCAGCACCTTAGGACAGGGTGCTTATGGCTACACCTTC. It encodes CASTLGQGAYGYTF.

This clone was observed once. This chain joins TRBV7-3 and TRBJ2-1, with 14 bases lining up with TRBD2. Trimming cost V 6 bases and J 10 bases; bases outside gene matches: 11. The CDR3 sequence is 16 residues long. From germline, CDR1 is SGHTA and CDR2 FQGTGA. In DNA, the CDR3 is TGTGCCAGCAGGATTCCCGGGACTAGCGGGAGTGGAGAGCAGTTCTTC. Its protein product is CASRIPGTSGSGEQFF.

This sequence joins TRBV18 and TRBJ1-1; TRBD1 might be the D (6 bases). CDR3 length equals 15 residues. Trimming removed 3 bases at V and 4 bases at J, with 15 bases between. Germline V lookup: CDR1 KGHSH, CDR2 LQKENI. Here the CDR3 reads CASSPIIGQSTEAFF. CDR3 in DNA: TGTGCCAGCTCACCGATAATCGGACAGTCCACTGAAGCTTTCTTT.

In regard to this clone: Relative to the germline gene, one junction end is altered; a read error may explain this. The J gene is TRBJ1-1, the V gene TRBV28, with 9 bases aligning to TRBD1. CDR3 size: 13 residues. Germline V CDR1 and CDR2: MDHEN, SYDVKM. Written as DNA, the CDR3 is TGTGCCAGCAGGGACAGACCGGGACAGGGAACAATCTTT. Amino acid sequence: CASRDRPGQGTIF. Together with reference TRBV28 and TRBJ1-1, the CDR3 gives the full variable domain: DVKVTQSSRYLVKRTGEKVFLECVQDMDHENMFWYRQDPGLGLRLIYFSYDVKMKEKGDIPEGYSVSREKKERFSLILESASTNQTSMYLCASRDRPGQGTIFGQGTRLTVV.

The chain carries TRBV2 and TRBJ2-2; 13 bases match TRBD2. This CDR3 region has 16 residues. V dropped 6 bases and J dropped 4; count of bases not matched to a gene: 5. The V gene's germline CDR1 is SNHLY and CDR2 FYNNEI. The CDR3 reads CASRLAGGPFTGELFF. The CDR3 DNA sequence: TGTGCCAGCAGACTAGCGGGGGGGCCTTTCACCGGGGAGCTGTTTTTT.

The CDR3 DNA sequence: TGTGCAAGTCGCCCCCCGGGGGGGGGCGACACCGGGGAGCTGTTTTTT. This translates into CASRPPGGGDTGELFF. The chain joins TRBV12-2 to TRBJ2-2; TRBD2, as called in the table, went unchecked against the DNA. TRBV12-2 is listed as a pseudogene. The CDR3 totals 16 residues.

V is TRBV30 and J is TRBJ1-1; D gene ambiguous. V lost 2 bases and J 7 bases, leaving 14 bases between the germline ends. The CDR3 is 13 amino acids. The V gene's germline CDR1 is GTSNPN and CDR2 SVGIG (reference sequence). The CDR3 protein is CAWSLKSYYEAFF. CDR3 DNA sequence: TGTGCCTGGAGTTTGAAGTCCTACTATGAAGCTTTCTTT.

The chain combines TRBV7-8 with TRBJ2-1, with 13 bases fitting TRBD2. The CDR3 totals 16 residues. Germline assignment: CDR1 SGHVS and CDR2 FQNEAQ. V shed 5 bases, J shed 4 bases, and the junction held 5 bases outside the gene matches. Here the CDR3 DNA reads TGTGCCAGCAGCCCGGGACTAGCGGGAACGTACAATGAGCAGTTCTTC. This sequence encodes CASSPGLAGTYNEQFF.

The J gene is TRBJ2-2, the V gene TRBV9; TRBD2 matches 7 bases. Germline V lookup: CDR1 SGDLS, CDR2 YYNGEE. The ends lost 0 bases at V and 6 bases at J; junction bases unmatched: 5. The CDR3 is 15 amino acids. CDR3: CASSVEPAGAGELFF. For the CDR3, the DNA is TGTGCCAGCAGCGTAGAACCCGCGGGGGCCGGGGAGCTGTTTTTT.

The gene calls are TRBV5-6 and TRBJ2-3; no reliable D call. Germline lookup yields CDR1 SGHDT and CDR2 YYEEEE. The CDR3 runs 13 residues. V shed 4 bases and J shed 1 base, with 7 bases lying between them. The CDR3 sequence: CASSITGTDTQYF. CDR3 bases: TGTGCCAGCAGCATTACAGGCACAGATACGCAGTATTTT.

The chain recombines TRBV5-4 with TRBJ2-5, with a tentative D call TRBD1 (6 bases). V gave up 4 bases and J gave up 5 bases, with 15 bases separating them. This CDR3 has 14 amino acids. Germline CDR1 and CDR2: SGHNT and YYREEE (reference sequence). Here the CDR3 reads CASSRINRDETQYF. The CDR3 DNA reads as TGTGCCAGCAGCAGGATAAACAGGGATGAGACCCAGTACTTC.

The rearrangement uses TRBV28 and TRBJ1-1, with 9 bases lining up with TRBD1. CDR1 and CDR2 from the germline V gene are MDHEN and SYDVKM. CDR3 length: 14 residues. Germline trimming cut 5 bases from V and 5 bases from J; bases unmatched to any gene: 6. In DNA form, the CDR3 reads TGTGCCAGCAGTGATCCCGGGACAGGGACTGAAGCTTTCTTT. Its translation is CASSDPGTGTEAFF.

The chain uses TRBV28 and TRBJ1-2, with no clear D. The CDR3 loop spans 14 amino acids. V dropped 5 bases and J dropped 8 bases, with 18 bases sitting between them. In germline, CDR1 is MDHEN, CDR2 SYDVKM. The CDR3 bases are TGTGCCAGCAGTCCCCCAGAGGGAGTTGGAGGCTACACCTTC. Protein sequence: CASSPPEGVGGYTF.

The chain uses TRBV19 and TRBJ2-1; TRBD1 agrees at 9 bases. The CDR3 covers 13 residues. Germline values: CDR1 LNHDA, CDR2 SQIVND (reference sequence). V lost 5 bases to trimming and J lost 12 bases; unmatched junction nucleotides: 8. CDR3 nucleotide sequence: TGTGCCAGTAGTCCCCTGGGACAGGGAACGCAGTTCTTC. Amino acid sequence: CASSPLGQGTQFF.

The count of this clone is one. The V call is TRBV3-1 (or the pseudogene TRBV3-2), the J call TRBJ1-5; TRBD1 aligns across 9 bases. This CDR3 contains 16 residues. V trimming: 0 bases; J trimming: 7 bases; junction bases outside the gene matches: 7. Germline V lookup: CDR1 LGHDT, CDR2 YNNKEL (reference sequence). The DNA for the CDR3 is TGTGCCAGCAGCCAAGAAGGGACAGGGATTGGGCAGCCCCAGCATTTT. This codes for CASSQEGTGIGQPQHF.

The table lists this clone with a few counts. CDR3 in amino acids: CASSQSPLSDSGNTIYF. DNA of the CDR3: TGCGCCAGCAGCCAAAGCCCCTTATCTGATTCTGGAAACACCATATATTTT. V is TRBV4-1 and J is TRBJ1-3, with no clear D. Germline-derived CDR1 and CDR2 are MGHRA and YSYEKL. The V end was cut by 2 bases, the J end by 1 base, with 15 bases between. This CDR3 is 17 amino acids long.

The rearrangement uses TRBV15 and TRBJ2-2, with a possible D match to TRBD2 (6 bases). The V and J ends lost 5 bases and 0 bases respectively, with 16 bases between them. CDR3 length: 17 residues. Germline CDR1 and CDR2: LNHNV and YYDKDF (reference sequence). The CDR3 reads CATSPRGRTANTGELFF. The CDR3 bases are TGTGCCACCAGCCCCCGGGGGAGGACGGCGAACACCGGGGAGCTGTTTTTT.

V is TRBV29-1 and J is TRBJ2-1; 9 bases fit TRBD2. Germline CDR1 is SQVTM and CDR2 is ANQGSEA. This CDR3 has 16 residues. J gave up 3 bases and V 3 bases, and 9 bases lay outside the gene matches. CDR3 amino acids: CSVEASGGTSYNEQFF. DNA of the CDR3: TGCAGCGTTGAGGCCAGCGGGGGGACCAGCTACAATGAGCAGTTCTTC.

This clone was observed a few times. This chain joins TRBV6-1 and TRBJ2-7; D is unresolved. Between the trimmed V and J ends, which lost 5 bases and 2 bases, there was a span of 4 bases. Germline CDR1 MNHNS, CDR2 SASEGT. The CDR3 length is 11 residues. This CDR3 is CASSFTYEQYF. CDR3 coding DNA: TGTGCCAGCAGTTTTACCTACGAGCAGTACTTC.

In the case of this clone: The CDR3 does not end in the conserved phenylalanine or tryptophan, so this is likely a read error. The DNA is omitted, as the CDR3 cannot be located on it reliably, and the CDR3 follows TCRdb's listing. This chain joins TRBV3-1 (or the pseudogene TRBV3-2) and TRBJ1-3; TRBD1 is taken as the D call from the table, unchecked against the DNA. 12 amino acids form the CDR3, both terminal residues included. Looked up from germline, CDR1 is LGHDT and CDR2 is YNNKEL (reference sequence). CDR3 residues: CASSQAGTGSSM.